These T cell receptor beta chains were read from a single sample in a study of blood T cell repertoires in COVID-19. Some clones are missing from TCRdb's copy, which holds only in-frame ones; the method was immunoSEQ multiplex PCR. The table shows 25,000 to 35,000 clones, with 93% occurring only once. Material: peripheral blood. The receptors shown here come from a woman in her 70s with COVID-19, enrolled during active disease. The conserved cysteine and the conserved F or W are not part of the CDR3 here.

v_call	j_call	cdr3_aa
TRBV6-1	TRBJ1-1	ASSDPTGGKTEAF
TRBV10-3	TRBJ1-5	AISDFRGLGQPQH
TRBV9	TRBJ1-5	ASSVKNDGTGGAGNQPQH
TRBV4-3	TRBJ1-2	ASSHLGQLDSSSGYT
TRBV11-1	TRBJ1-1	ASSLDRGLTEAF
TRBV29-1	TRBJ1-1	SVVTTGVNTEAF
TRBV3-1/TRBV3-2	TRBJ1-4	ASSQDSGGGGEKLF
TRBV12-3/TRBV12-4	TRBJ1-5	ASRRHGNQPQH
TRBV28	TRBJ2-2	AGTDTLNTGELF
TRBV3-1/TRBV3-2	TRBJ2-2	ASSQFTVANTGELF
TRBV30	TRBJ1-2	AWAGRAILGGYT
TRBV5-1	TRBJ1-1	ASSGATGGTEAF
TRBV29-1	TRBJ2-7	SVAPSGIVEQY
TRBV9	TRBJ2-2	ASSADRAIVVGELF
TRBV5-1	TRBJ2-2	ASSLEQGWAGELF
TRBV6-5	TRBJ2-1	ASRNRGVYNEQF
TRBV11-2	TRBJ2-7	ASSLGRASSEQY
TRBV10-2	TRBJ1-5	ASRADRGPNQPQH
TRBV9	TRBJ2-7	ASSQGGDTSYEQY
TRBV7-2	TRBJ2-1	ASSFTTYHEQF
TRBV7-2	TRBJ1-4	ASSLETRGEKLF
TRBV2	TRBJ2-7	ASSEFQEGVYSYEQY
TRBV20-1	TRBJ1-1	SASTGGSNTEAF